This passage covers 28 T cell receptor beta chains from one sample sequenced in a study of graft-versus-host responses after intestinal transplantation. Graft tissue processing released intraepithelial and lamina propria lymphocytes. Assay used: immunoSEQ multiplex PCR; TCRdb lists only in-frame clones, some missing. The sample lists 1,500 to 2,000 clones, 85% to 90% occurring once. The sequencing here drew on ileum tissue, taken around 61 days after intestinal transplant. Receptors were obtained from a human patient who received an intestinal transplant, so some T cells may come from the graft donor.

CDR3 protein: CASSLTATEQYF. Written as DNA, the CDR3 is TGTGCCAGCAGCTTAACTGCTACCGAGCAGTACTTC. This chain links TRBV7-2 with TRBJ2-7, with D unresolved. In germline, CDR1 is SGHTA, CDR2 FQGNSA. With 2 bases removed from V and 6 bases from J, the gap between germline ends came to 8 bases. This CDR3 has 12 amino acids.

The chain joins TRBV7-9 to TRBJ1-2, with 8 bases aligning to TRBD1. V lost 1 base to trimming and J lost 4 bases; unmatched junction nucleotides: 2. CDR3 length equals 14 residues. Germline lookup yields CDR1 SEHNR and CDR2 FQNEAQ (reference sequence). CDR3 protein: CASSLGQGTYGYTF. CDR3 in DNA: TGTGCCAGCAGCTTAGGACAGGGGACCTATGGCTACACCTTC.

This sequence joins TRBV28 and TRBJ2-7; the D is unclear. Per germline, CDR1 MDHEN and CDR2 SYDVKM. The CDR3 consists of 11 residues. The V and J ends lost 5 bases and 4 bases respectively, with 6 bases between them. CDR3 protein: CASSIQYEQYF. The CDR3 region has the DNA TGTGCCAGCAGTATTCAATACGAGCAGTACTTC. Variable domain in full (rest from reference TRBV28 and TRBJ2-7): DVKVTQSSRYLVKRTGEKVFLECVQDMDHENMFWYRQDPGLGLRLIYFSYDVKMKEKGDIPEGYSVSREKKERFSLILESASTNQTSMYLCASSIQYEQYFGPGTRLTVT.

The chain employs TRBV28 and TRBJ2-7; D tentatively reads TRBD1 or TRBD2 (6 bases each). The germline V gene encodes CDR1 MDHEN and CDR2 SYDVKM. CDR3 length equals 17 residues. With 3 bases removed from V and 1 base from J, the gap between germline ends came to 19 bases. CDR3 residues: CASSFRTGRRGSYEQYF. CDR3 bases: TGTGCCAGCAGTTTTCGGACGGGCCGGAGGGGGTCCTACGAGCAGTACTTC.

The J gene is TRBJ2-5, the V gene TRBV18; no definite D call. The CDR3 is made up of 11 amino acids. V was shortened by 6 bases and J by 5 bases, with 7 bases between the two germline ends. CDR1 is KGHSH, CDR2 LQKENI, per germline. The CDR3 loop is CASSLQETQYF. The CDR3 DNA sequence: TGTGCCAGCTCCCTACAGGAGACCCAGTACTTC.

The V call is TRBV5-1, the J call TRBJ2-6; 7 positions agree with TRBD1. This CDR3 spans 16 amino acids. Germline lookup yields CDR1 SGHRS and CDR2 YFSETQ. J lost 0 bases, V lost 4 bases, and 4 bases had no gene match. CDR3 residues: CASSTGVLSGANVLTF. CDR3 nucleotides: TGCGCCAGCAGCACAGGGGTGCTCTCTGGGGCCAACGTCCTGACTTTC.

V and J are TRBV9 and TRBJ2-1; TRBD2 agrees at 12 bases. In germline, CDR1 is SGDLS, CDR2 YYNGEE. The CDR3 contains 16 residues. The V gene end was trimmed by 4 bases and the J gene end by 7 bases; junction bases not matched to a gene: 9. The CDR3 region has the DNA TGTGCCAGCAGCTCGAGGACTAGCGGGGTGAAAAATGAGCAGTTCTTC. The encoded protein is CASSSRTSGVKNEQFF.

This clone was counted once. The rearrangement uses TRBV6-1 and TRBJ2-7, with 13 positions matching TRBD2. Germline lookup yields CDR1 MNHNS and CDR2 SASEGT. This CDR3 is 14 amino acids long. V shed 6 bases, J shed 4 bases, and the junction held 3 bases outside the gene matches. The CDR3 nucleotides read TGTGCCAGCAGCACTAGCGGGGGGGCTTACGAGCAGTACTTC. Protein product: CASSTSGGAYEQYF.

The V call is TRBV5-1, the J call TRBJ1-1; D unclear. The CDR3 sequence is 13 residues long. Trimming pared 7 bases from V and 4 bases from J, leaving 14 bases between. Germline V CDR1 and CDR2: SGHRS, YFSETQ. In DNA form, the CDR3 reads TGCGCCAGCTACTTGGTAGACATCACTGAAGCTTTCTTT. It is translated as CASYLVDITEAFF.

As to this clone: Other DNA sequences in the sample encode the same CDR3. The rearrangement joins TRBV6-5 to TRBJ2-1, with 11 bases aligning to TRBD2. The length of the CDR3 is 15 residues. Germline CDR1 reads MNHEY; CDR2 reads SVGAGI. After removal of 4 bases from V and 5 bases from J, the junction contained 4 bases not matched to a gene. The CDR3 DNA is TGTGCCAGCAGTTTAGCGGGGGGGCCCAACAATGAGCAGTTCTTC. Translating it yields CASSLAGGPNNEQFF.

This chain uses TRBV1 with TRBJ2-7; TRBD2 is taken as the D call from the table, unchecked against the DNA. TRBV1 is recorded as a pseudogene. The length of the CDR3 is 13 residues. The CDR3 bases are TGCATCAAGAGCGGGGCCTCTTTGACCGAGCAGTACTTC. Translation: CIKSGASLTEQYF.

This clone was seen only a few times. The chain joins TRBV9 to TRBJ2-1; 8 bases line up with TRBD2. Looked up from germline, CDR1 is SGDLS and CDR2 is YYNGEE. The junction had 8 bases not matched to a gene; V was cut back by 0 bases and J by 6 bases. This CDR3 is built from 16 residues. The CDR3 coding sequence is TGTGCCAGCAGCGTAGGCTTTGGCGGGGGGTTCAATGAGCAGTTCTTC. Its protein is CASSVGFGGGFNEQFF.

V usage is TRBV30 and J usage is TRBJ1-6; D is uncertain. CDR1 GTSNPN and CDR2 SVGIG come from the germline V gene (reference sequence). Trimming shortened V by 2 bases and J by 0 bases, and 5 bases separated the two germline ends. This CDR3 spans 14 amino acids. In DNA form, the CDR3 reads TGTGCCTGGAGTATGGGCTCCTATAATTCACCCCTCCACTTT. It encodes CAWSMGSYNSPLHF.

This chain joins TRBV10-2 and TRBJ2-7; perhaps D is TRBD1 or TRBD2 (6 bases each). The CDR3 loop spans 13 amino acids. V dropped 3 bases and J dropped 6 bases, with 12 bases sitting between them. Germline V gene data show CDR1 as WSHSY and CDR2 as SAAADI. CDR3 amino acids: CASSDGGQLEQYF. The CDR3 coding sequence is TGCGCCAGCAGTGATGGGGGGCAGCTCGAGCAGTACTTC.

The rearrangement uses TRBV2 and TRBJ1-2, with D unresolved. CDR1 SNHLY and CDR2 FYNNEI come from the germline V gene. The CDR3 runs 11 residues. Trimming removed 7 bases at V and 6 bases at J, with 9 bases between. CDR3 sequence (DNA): TGTGCCAGCACCCCGGCGGATGGCTACACCTTC. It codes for CASTPADGYTF.

In DNA, the CDR3 is TGTGCCAGCAGCGTAGATGGCCTGCGGGCGACAGATACGCAGTATTTT. It yields the protein CASSVDGLRATDTQYF. The rearrangement joins TRBV9 to TRBJ2-3, with D maybe TRBD2 (5 bases). Germline V CDR1 and CDR2: SGDLS, YYNGEE. The V gene lost 0 bases and the J gene lost 3 bases, with 14 bases spanning the gap. The CDR3 totals 16 residues.

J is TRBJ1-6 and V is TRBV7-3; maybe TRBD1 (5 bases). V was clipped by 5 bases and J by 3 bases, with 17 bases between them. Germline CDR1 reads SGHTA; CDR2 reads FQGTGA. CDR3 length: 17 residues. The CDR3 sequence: CASSLALDTDYNSPLHF. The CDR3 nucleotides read TGTGCCAGCAGCCTCGCCCTGGACACGGACTATAATTCACCCCTCCACTTT.

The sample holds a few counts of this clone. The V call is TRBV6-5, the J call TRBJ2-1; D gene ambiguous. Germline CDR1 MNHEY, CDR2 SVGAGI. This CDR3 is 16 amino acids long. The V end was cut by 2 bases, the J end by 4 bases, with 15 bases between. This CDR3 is CASSYTGGIIYNEQFF. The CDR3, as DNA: TGTGCCAGCAGTTACACCGGCGGAATAATTTACAATGAGCAGTTCTTC.

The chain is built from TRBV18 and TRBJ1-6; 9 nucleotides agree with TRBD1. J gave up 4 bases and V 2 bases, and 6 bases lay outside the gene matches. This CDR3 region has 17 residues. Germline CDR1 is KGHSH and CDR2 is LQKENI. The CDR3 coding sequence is TGTGCCAGCTCACCAATGGACAGGGGACGATATAATTCACCCCTCCACTTT. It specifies CASSPMDRGRYNSPLHF. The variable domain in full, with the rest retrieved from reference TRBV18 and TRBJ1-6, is NAGVMQNPRHLVRRRGQEARLRCSPMKGHSHVYWYRQLPEEGLKFMVYLQKENIIDESGMPKERFSAEFPKEGPSILRIQQVVRGDSAAYFCASSPMDRGRYNSPLHFGNGTRLTVT.

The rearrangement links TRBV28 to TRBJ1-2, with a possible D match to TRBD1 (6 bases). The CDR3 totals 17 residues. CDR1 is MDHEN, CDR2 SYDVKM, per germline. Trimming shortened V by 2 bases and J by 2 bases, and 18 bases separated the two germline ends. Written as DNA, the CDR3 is TGTGCCAGCAGTTTAGCTGCGGGCAGGGGACCGAACTATGGCTACACCTTC. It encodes CASSLAAGRGPNYGYTF.

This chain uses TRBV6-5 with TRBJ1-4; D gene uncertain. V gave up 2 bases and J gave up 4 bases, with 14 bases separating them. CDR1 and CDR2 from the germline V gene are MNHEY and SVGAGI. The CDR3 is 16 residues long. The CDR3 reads CASSYRRQKGNEKLFF. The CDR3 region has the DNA TGTGCCAGCAGTTACAGACGGCAGAAGGGTAATGAAAAACTGTTTTTT.

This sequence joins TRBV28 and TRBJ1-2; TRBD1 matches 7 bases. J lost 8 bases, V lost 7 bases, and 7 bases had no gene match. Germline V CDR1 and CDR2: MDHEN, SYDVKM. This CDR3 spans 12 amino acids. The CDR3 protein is CASTPETGGYTF. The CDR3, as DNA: TGTGCCAGCACCCCGGAGACAGGGGGCTACACCTTC.

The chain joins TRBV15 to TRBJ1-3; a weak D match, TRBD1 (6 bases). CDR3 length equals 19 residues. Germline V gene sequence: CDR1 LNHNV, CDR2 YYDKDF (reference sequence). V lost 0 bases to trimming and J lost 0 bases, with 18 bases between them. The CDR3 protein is CATSRDGRGGRSSGNTIYF. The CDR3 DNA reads TGTGCCACCAGCAGAGATGGGAGGGGGGGCAGGAGCTCTGGAAACACCATATATTTT. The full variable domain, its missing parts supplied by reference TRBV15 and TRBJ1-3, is DAMVIQNPRYQVTQFGKPVTLSCSQTLNHNVMYWYQQKSSQAPKLLFHYYDKDFNNEADTPDNFQSRRPNTSFCFLDIRSPGLGDTAMYLCATSRDGRGGRSSGNTIYFGEGSWLTVV.

The CDR3 region has the DNA TGTGCCTGGATTGAGGAGGGGGTTGGCGAAAAACTGTTTTTT. Amino acids: CAWIEEGVGEKLFF. V usage is TRBV30 and J usage is TRBJ1-4, with D perhaps matching TRBD1 (6 bases). CDR1 and CDR2 (germline): GTSNPN, SVGIG (reference sequence). The CDR3 is made up of 14 amino acids. V was clipped by 4 bases and J by 8 bases, with 17 bases between them.

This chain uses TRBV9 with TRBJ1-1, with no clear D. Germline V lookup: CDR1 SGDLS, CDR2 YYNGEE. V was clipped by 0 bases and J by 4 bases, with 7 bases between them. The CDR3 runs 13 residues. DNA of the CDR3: TGTGCCAGCAGCGTAGATTCTCGCACTGAAGCTTTCTTT. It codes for CASSVDSRTEAFF.

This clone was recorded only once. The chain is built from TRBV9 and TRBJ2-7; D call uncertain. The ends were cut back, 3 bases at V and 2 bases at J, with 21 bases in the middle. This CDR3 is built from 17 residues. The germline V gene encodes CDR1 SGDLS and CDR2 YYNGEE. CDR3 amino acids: CASSAHEDGFFPYEQYF. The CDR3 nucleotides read TGTGCCAGCAGCGCCCACGAAGACGGGTTCTTTCCCTACGAGCAGTACTTC.

The CDR3 nucleotides are TGCGCCAGCAGCCCGGGACCGTTATATGGCTACACCTTC. Translation gives CASSPGPLYGYTF. The chain employs TRBV5-1 and TRBJ1-2, with a tentative D call TRBD1 (5 bases). CDR1 is SGHRS and CDR2 is YFSETQ in the germline V gene. This CDR3 comprises 13 residues. V shed 4 bases and J shed 5 bases, with 12 bases lying between them.

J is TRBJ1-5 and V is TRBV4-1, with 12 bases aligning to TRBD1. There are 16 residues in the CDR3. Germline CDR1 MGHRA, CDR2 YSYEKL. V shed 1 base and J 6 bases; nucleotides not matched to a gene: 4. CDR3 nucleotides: TGCGCCAGCAGCCAAGGGTGGGACAGGGGGCGTCAGCCCCAGCATTTT. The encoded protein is CASSQGWDRGRQPQHF.